This T cell receptor beta chain is drawn from a study of CD8+ T cells in alopecia areata. General study findings and limits: Lesional scalp exceeded normal scalp in clonality, especially in alopecia totalis/universalis. Because one nonresponder was included, the link of baseline CD8+ expansion to response is considered uncertain.

As to treatment: oral pan-JAK inhibitor, 5-10 mg twice daily. Peripheral blood, together with lesional scalp punch biopsies, was collected from alopecia areata patients. Cell sorting on a FACSAria was used to separate CD4+ and CD8+ T cells from the PBMCs. Note on this clone: Its antigen remains unknown.

Investigators isolated RNA and reverse transcribed it into cDNA to act as the sequencing template. Method: immunoSEQ multiplex PCR; TCRdb's copy keeps in-frame clones and lacks some. The table has approximately 210,000 clones, about 60% seen once. CDR1 and CDR2 from the germline V gene are GTSNPN and SVGIG (reference sequence). The V gene lost 4 bases and the J gene lost 1 base, with 10 bases spanning the gap. The CDR3 has 13 amino acids. V is TRBV30 and J is TRBJ1-1, with D unresolved. Sequencing was performed on CD4+ T cells sorted from blood, taken at week 4, from a patient treated with tofacitinib. The receptor's source is a human donor with alopecia areata. The CDR3 DNA is TGTGCCTGGATTTCAACGCCGAACACTGAAGCTTTCTTT. Translation gives CAWISTPNTEAFF.